This T cell receptor (beta chain) appears in the sequencing data of a study of blood T cell repertoires in COVID-19. Study-level background: Italy, Spain and the United States were the sources of the convalescent and acute COVID-19 samples.

Profiling relied on immunoSEQ multiplex PCR, and the TCRdb table lists in-frame clones only, not all of them. This sample has 75,000 to 95,000 clones, with 90% to 95% found just once. The ends were cut back, 6 bases at V and 6 bases at J, with 11 bases in the middle. Germline V gene data show CDR1 as MRHNA and CDR2 as SNTAGT. This CDR3 is built from 13 residues. Specimen: peripheral blood. This sequence was found in a man aged 55-75 years with acute or convalescent COVID-19. The chain uses TRBV6-4 and TRBJ2-2; TRBD2 is a possible D gene (5 bases). The CDR3 is CASRPGLAGELFF. The CDR3 nucleotides read TGTGCCAGCAGACCCGGACTGGCCGGGGAGCTGTTTTTT.